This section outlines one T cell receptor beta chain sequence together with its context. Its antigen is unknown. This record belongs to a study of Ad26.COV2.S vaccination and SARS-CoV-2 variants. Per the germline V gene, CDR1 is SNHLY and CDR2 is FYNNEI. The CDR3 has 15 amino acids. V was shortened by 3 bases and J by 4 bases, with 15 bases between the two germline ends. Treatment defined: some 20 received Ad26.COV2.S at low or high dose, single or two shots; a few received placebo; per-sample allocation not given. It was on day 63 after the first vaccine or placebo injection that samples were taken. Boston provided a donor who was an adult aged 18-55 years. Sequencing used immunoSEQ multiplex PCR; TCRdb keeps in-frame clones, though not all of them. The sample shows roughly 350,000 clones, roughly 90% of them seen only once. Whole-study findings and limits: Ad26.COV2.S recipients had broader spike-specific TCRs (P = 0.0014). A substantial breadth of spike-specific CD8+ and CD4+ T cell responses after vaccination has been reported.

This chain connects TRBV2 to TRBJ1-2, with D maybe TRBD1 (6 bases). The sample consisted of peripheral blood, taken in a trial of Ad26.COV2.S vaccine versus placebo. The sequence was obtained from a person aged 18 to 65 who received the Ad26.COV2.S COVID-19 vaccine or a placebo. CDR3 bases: TGTGCCAGCAGTGACGCCGGGGGCGGGGGCTATGGCTACACCTTC. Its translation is CASSDAGGGGYGYTF.